These 23 T cell receptor beta chains originate from one sample sequenced in a study of shared clonotypes between healthy human individuals. The naive CD8 subset, CD45RO-negative cells positively selected for CCR7, excluded terminally differentiated effector memory CD45RA+ cells. The table came from immunoSEQ multiplex PCR; TCRdb's copy has only in-frame clones and leaves some out. This sample has hundreds of thousands of clones; roughly 98% occur once, and the top ten carry around 0.3%. Specimen: naive CD8+ T cells sorted from blood. These receptors all stem from a man aged 25 to 45 in good health.

The CDR3 is CASSRRDRVSLRSTIYF. CDR3 in DNA: TGTGCCAGCAGCCGCCGGGACAGGGTTTCGCTCCGCAGCACCATATATTTT. The V gene is TRBV5-6, the J gene TRBJ1-3; 9 bases align to TRBD1. Trimming cost V 4 bases and J 9 bases; bases outside gene matches: 17. Germline-derived CDR1 and CDR2 are SGHDT and YYEEEE. This CDR3 has 17 residues.

The chain carries TRBV7-9 and TRBJ2-7; D is ambiguous. The CDR3 spans 13 residues. The V and J ends lost 1 base and 7 bases respectively, with 11 bases between them. Per the germline V gene, CDR1 is SEHNR and CDR2 is FQNEAQ (reference sequence). The CDR3 reads CASSLVTSQEQYF. As DNA, the CDR3 is TGTGCCAGCAGCTTAGTTACGTCACAGGAGCAGTACTTC.

The chain uses TRBV20-1 and TRBJ2-1; no definite D call. The germline V gene has CDR1 DFQATT and CDR2 SNEGSKA (reference sequence). The CDR3 extends over 10 amino acids. V lost 4 bases and J lost 6, with 4 bases in between. CDR3 residues: CSANRNEQFF. The CDR3 DNA sequence: TGCAGTGCTAACCGCAATGAGCAGTTCTTC.

The chain combines TRBV6-6 with TRBJ2-3; perhaps TRBD2 as D (6 bases). The CDR3 spans 13 residues. V was cut by 4 bases and J by 3 bases, with 8 bases left in between. Germline V gene data show CDR1 as MNHNY and CDR2 as SVGAGI (reference sequence). CDR3 coding DNA: TGTGCCAGCAGTTGGGACTCGACAGATACGCAGTATTTT. The encoded protein is CASSWDSTDTQYF.

The chain has TRBV2 and TRBJ2-7; tentatively, D is TRBD1 (7 bases). The CDR3 sequence is 13 residues long. Trimming removed 8 bases at V and 6 bases at J, with 17 bases between. Germline V lookup: CDR1 SNHLY, CDR2 FYNNEI. The CDR3 here is CASSGGSRLEQYF. Written as DNA, the CDR3 is TGTGCCAGCTCAGGGGGGAGTCGGCTCGAGCAGTACTTC. The variable domain in full, completed from reference TRBV2 and TRBJ2-7, reads EPEVTQTPSHQVTQMGQEVILRCVPISNHLYFYWYRQILGQKVEFLVSFYNNEISEKSEIFDDQFSVERPDGSNFTLKIRSTKLEDSAMYFCASSGGSRLEQYFGPGTRLTVT.

The chain joins TRBV9 to TRBJ2-6; perhaps TRBD2 as D (6 bases). The CDR3 has 15 amino acids. From germline, CDR1 is SGDLS and CDR2 YYNGEE. V lost 4 bases and J lost 8, with 16 bases in between. The CDR3 sequence: CASSRPGERSNVLTF. CDR3 DNA: TGTGCCAGCAGCAGACCGGGGGAGAGATCCAACGTCCTGACTTTC.

The gene calls are TRBV9 and TRBJ2-1, with D hard to call. Between the trimmed V and J ends, which lost 2 bases and 5 bases, there was a span of 14 bases. The CDR3 spans 15 residues. Germline V gene sequence: CDR1 SGDLS, CDR2 YYNGEE. The CDR3 sequence is CASSVQVGANNEQFF. DNA of the CDR3: TGTGCCAGCAGCGTCCAGGTCGGTGCAAACAATGAGCAGTTCTTC. The whole variable domain, remainder taken from reference TRBV9 and TRBJ2-1, is DSGVTQTPKHLITATGQRVTLRCSPRSGDLSVYWYQQSLDQGLQFLIQYYNGEERAKGNILERFSAQQFPDLHSELNLSSLELGDSALYFCASSVQVGANNEQFFGPGTRLTVL.

The gene calls are TRBV7-8 and TRBJ2-7; 10 positions agree with TRBD1. The ends lost 1 base at V and 3 bases at J; junction bases unmatched: 9. This CDR3 is 17 amino acids long. Germline V CDR1 and CDR2: SGHVS, FQNEAQ. Here the CDR3 reads CASSLEERTGGYYEQYF. In DNA form, the CDR3 reads TGTGCCAGCAGCTTAGAGGAACGGACAGGGGGATACTACGAGCAGTACTTC.

The chain carries TRBV7-6 and TRBJ2-6, with D maybe TRBD2 (6 bases). There are 17 residues in the CDR3. In germline, CDR1 is SGHVS, CDR2 FNYEAQ. Trimming pared 7 bases from V and 0 bases from J, leaving 16 bases between. CDR3 loop: CASTFAGWSSGANVLTF. The CDR3 DNA follows: TGTGCCAGCACCTTTGCGGGGTGGAGCTCTGGGGCCAACGTCCTGACTTTC.

A note on this clone: Other DNA sequences of this sample code for an identical CDR3. The CDR3 DNA reads TGTGCCAGCAGCTTAGAGGCTAGCGGGACCTACGAGCAGTACTTC. This translates into CASSLEASGTYEQYF. The chain recombines TRBV7-8 with TRBJ2-7; 9 bases agree with TRBD2. Germline-derived CDR1 and CDR2 are SGHVS and FQNEAQ. This CDR3 region has 15 residues. V was clipped by 1 base and J by 2 bases; unmatched bases: 3.

The table lists this clone with a count of one. The gene calls are TRBV28 and TRBJ2-7, with D maybe TRBD2 (5 bases). The V gene lost 1 base and the J gene lost 6 bases, with 13 bases spanning the gap. The CDR3 extends over 14 amino acids. The germline V gene has CDR1 MDHEN and CDR2 SYDVKM. CDR3 sequence: CASSLSSRTFEQYF. The CDR3, as DNA: TGTGCCAGCAGTTTATCTAGCAGGACCTTCGAGCAGTACTTC.

V gene TRBV27 combines with J gene TRBJ2-4; 12 positions match TRBD2. The CDR3 is made up of 16 amino acids. With 5 bases clipped from V and 7 bases from J, the junction kept 9 bases outside the gene matches. From germline, CDR1 is MNHEY and CDR2 SMNVEV (reference sequence). DNA of the CDR3: TGTGCCAGCAGTCCCATCGCGACTAGCGGGAGTAACATTCAGTACTTC. Amino acids: CASSPIATSGSNIQYF.

Of note for this clone: In the same sample, other DNA sequences code for this CDR3. The chain joins TRBV27 to TRBJ2-7; the match to TRBD1 covers 7 bases. V lost 3 bases to trimming and J lost 0 bases; unmatched junction nucleotides: 2. CDR1 is MNHEY, CDR2 SMNVEV, per germline (reference sequence). This CDR3 is 14 amino acids long. The CDR3 protein is CASSFGDSSYEQYF. For the CDR3, the DNA is TGTGCCAGCAGTTTTGGGGACAGCTCCTACGAGCAGTACTTC.

V usage is TRBV7-9 and J usage is TRBJ2-1, with D hard to call. V lost 2 bases, J lost 0 bases, and 14 bases lay in between. Germline V gives CDR1 SEHNR, CDR2 FQNEAQ (reference sequence). This CDR3 contains 17 residues. The CDR3 coding sequence is TGTGCCAGCAGCTTAAGGCGTGGCACAGACTCCTACAATGAGCAGTTCTTC. Amino acids: CASSLRRGTDSYNEQFF.

The J gene is TRBJ2-7, the V gene TRBV29-1; no clear D gene. V dropped 4 bases and J dropped 3 bases, with 16 bases sitting between them. The CDR3 sequence is 14 residues long. Germline V gene sequence: CDR1 SQVTM, CDR2 ANQGSEA. CDR3 DNA sequence: TGCAGCGTTGTGTTTGGGGATCAAAGCTACGAGCAGTACTTC. Translated: CSVVFGDQSYEQYF.

The chain is built from TRBV27 and TRBJ2-5; 7 bases are shared with TRBD1. The V segment lost 3 bases and the J segment 5 bases; nucleotides outside the gene matches: 6. This CDR3 spans 14 amino acids. Looked up from germline, CDR1 is MNHEY and CDR2 is SMNVEV (reference sequence). The CDR3 region is CASSFKQGYETQYF. In DNA form, the CDR3 reads TGTGCCAGCAGTTTTAAACAGGGGTATGAGACCCAGTACTTC.

The chain recombines TRBV27 with TRBJ2-1; a possible D gene is TRBD2 (6 bases). This CDR3 is built from 12 residues. CDR1 is MNHEY, CDR2 SMNVEV, per germline (reference sequence). V shed 6 bases and J shed 9 bases, with 12 bases lying between them. CDR3 coding DNA: TGTGCCAGCAGGGGCGGGACGATTGAGCAGTTCTTC. Translation: CASRGGTIEQFF.

J is TRBJ2-7 and V is TRBV5-1; D may correspond to TRBD1 or TRBD2 (5 bases each). This CDR3 has 15 residues. V shed 2 bases and J shed 6 bases, with 18 bases lying between them. CDR1 is SGHRS and CDR2 is YFSETQ in the germline V gene. The CDR3 region has the DNA TGCGCCAGCAGCTTAAACCGGGACGGCGAGGGCGAGCAGTACTTC. Protein sequence: CASSLNRDGEGEQYF.

This chain joins TRBV7-9 and TRBJ2-1, with a weak D call TRBD2 (6 bases). V lost 5 bases, J lost 1 base, and 9 bases lay in between. Germline CDR1 and CDR2: SEHNR and FQNEAQ (reference sequence). CDR3 size: 14 residues. The CDR3 loop reads CASSRSGSYNEQFF. CDR3 DNA: TGTGCCAGCAGCCGCAGCGGGTCCTACAATGAGCAGTTCTTC.

The rearrangement uses TRBV4-3 and TRBJ1-2; TRBD1 might be the D (5 bases). Germline-derived CDR1 and CDR2 are LGHNA and YSLEER. The CDR3 spans 15 residues. Between the trimmed V and J ends, which lost 2 bases and 2 bases, there was a span of 12 bases. CDR3 coding DNA: TGCGCCAGCAGCCAATTCTTGCAGGGAAACTATGGCTACACCTTC. Its protein is CASSQFLQGNYGYTF.

The V call is TRBV7-9, the J call TRBJ2-1, with 14 bases identical to TRBD2. CDR3 length equals 14 residues. Per the germline V gene, CDR1 is SEHNR and CDR2 is FQNEAQ (reference sequence). Trimming at V came to 3 bases and at J to 9 bases, leaving 1 base not matched to a gene. Here the CDR3 DNA reads TGTGCCAGCAGCTTGACTAGCGGGAGGGTTGAGCAGTTCTTC. It encodes CASSLTSGRVEQFF.

The rearrangement joins TRBV14 to TRBJ1-5; possibly TRBD1 for D (6 bases). Germline CDR1 reads SGHDN; CDR2 reads FVKESK. V was cut by 0 bases and J by 3 bases, with 15 bases left in between. This CDR3 contains 17 residues. The CDR3 region is CASSQDMGARVNQPQHF. Here the CDR3 DNA reads TGTGCCAGCAGCCAAGATATGGGGGCTAGAGTCAATCAGCCCCAGCATTTT. The variable domain in full, with the rest retrieved from reference TRBV14 and TRBJ1-5, is EAGVTQFPSHSVIEKGQTVTLRCDPISGHDNLYWYRRVMGKEIKFLLHFVKESKQDESGMPNNRFLAERTGGTYSTLKVQPAELEDSGVYFCASSQDMGARVNQPQHFGDGTRLSIL.

The V call is TRBV2, the J call TRBJ1-2; D might be TRBD1 (6 bases). The V end was cut by 6 bases, the J end by 7 bases, with 21 bases between. Germline-derived CDR1 and CDR2 are SNHLY and FYNNEI. The CDR3 loop spans 15 amino acids. The CDR3 nucleotides read TGTGCCAGCAGAGAGAACAGGGTGTCTTTTTTTGGCTACACCTTC. This gives the protein CASRENRVSFFGYTF.